The clone carrying this T cell receptor beta chain was counted many times. The germline gives CDR1 LGHNT, CDR2 FRNRAP. This CDR3 region has 15 residues. V lost 8 bases, J lost 4 bases, and 13 bases stayed unmatched. TCRdb called the 5' RACE reads again in MiXCR, with one record for every CDR3 protein. The table has more than 250,000 distinct CDR3 sequences, around 10% seen once. This entry belongs to a study of CD8 T cells in ankylosing spondylitis. The sequencing sample was made of blood, either unsorted or a sorted T cell fraction (not recorded which). The V call is TRBV12-5, the J call TRBJ1-1; 7 bases map to TRBD1. This TCR was sampled from a female donor with ankylosing spondylitis or in good health (not recorded which). The CDR3 nucleotides read TGTGCTAGTCGACAGGGCTCATTGGGAGGCACTGAAGCTTTCTTT. It specifies CASRQGSLGGTEAFF. Full variable domain (outside the CDR3, taken from reference TRBV12-5 and TRBJ1-1): DARVTQTPRHKVTEMGQEVTMRCQPILGHNTVFWYRQTMMQGLELLAYFRNRAPLDDSGMPKDRFSAEMPDATLATLKIQPSEPRDSAVYFCASRQGSLGGTEAFFGQGTRLTVV.